Shown below are 6 T cell receptor beta chains from a single sample sequenced in a study of blood T cells in healthy people across ages. Primers used in a second PCR of roughly 7 to 11 cycles were a sample-barcoded 5' primer and a J-beta primer mix. TCRdb re-analysed the 5' RACE reads in MiXCR, keeping a single row per CDR3 protein. The sample has around 1,500,000 distinct CDR3 sequences; 28% are singletons. The sample consisted of blood. The receptors come from a woman in her twenties or thirties in good health.

Concerning this clonotype itself: The conserved closing phenylalanine or tryptophan is absent in this CDR3, likely reflecting a read error. The V and J genes are TRBV3-1 and TRBJ2-1; 10 nucleotides agree with TRBD2. V lost 0 bases and J lost 4; bases outside the gene matches: 15. Germline CDR1 LGHDT, CDR2 YNNKEL (reference sequence). The CDR3 covers 20 residues. CDR3 sequence reads: CASSQEMGASGSFGYNEQFS. CDR3 bases: TGTGCCAGCAGCCAAGAAATGGGGGCTAGCGGGAGCTTCGGATACAATGAGCAGTTCTCC.

This rearrangement joins TRBV9 to TRBJ2-3; tentatively, D is TRBD2 (6 bases). Germline V gene lookup returns CDR1 SGDLS and CDR2 YYNGEE. V gave up 0 bases and J gave up 4 bases, with 12 bases separating them. The CDR3 totals 15 residues. This chain's CDR3 is CASSVDGRRPDTQYF. The CDR3, as DNA: TGTGCCAGCAGCGTAGATGGGAGGAGACCAGATACGCAGTATTTT. Together with reference TRBV9 and TRBJ2-3, the CDR3 gives the full variable domain: DSGVTQTPKHLITATGQRVTLRCSPRSGDLSVYWYQQSLDQGLQFLIQYYNGEERAKGNILERFSAQQFPDLHSELNLSSLELGDSALYFCASSVDGRRPDTQYFGPGTRLTVL.

A note on this clonotype: The junction departs from germline at one end; a sequencing error may be responsible. This rearrangement joins TRBV5-5 to TRBJ2-7, with D perhaps matching TRBD2 (5 bases). Germline V gene lookup returns CDR1 SGHKS and CDR2 YYEKEE (reference sequence). The CDR3 length is 12 residues. The CDR3 DNA reads as TGCGCCAGCAGCCCGGGGAAGAACGAGCAGTACTTC. It translates to CASSPGKNEQYF.

The chain combines TRBV19 with TRBJ2-2; 14 nucleotides align to TRBD2. This CDR3 spans 18 amino acids. V gave up 4 bases and J gave up 0 bases; unmatched junction bases: 4. Germline V gene data show CDR1 as LNHDA and CDR2 as SQIVND (reference sequence). The CDR3 nucleotides are TGTGCCAGTAGTAGGGGACTAGCGGGGGCCACGAACACCGGGGAGCTGTTTTTT. This translates into CASSRGLAGATNTGELFF.

This sequence joins TRBV12-3 or TRBV12-4 and TRBJ1-2; 8 bases are a match to TRBD1. The CDR3 runs to 15 residues. The junction had 12 bases not matched to a gene; V was cut back by 7 bases and J by 5 bases. The CDR3 nucleotides are TGTGCCAGCAAACGGAGACAGGGGTTAGGATATGGCTACACCTTC. It codes for CASKRRQGLGYGYTF.

The chain carries TRBV5-1 and TRBJ2-1; D is perhaps TRBD1 (5 bases). The DNA end is more similar to TRBJ2-7, so the J call may be wrong. This CDR3 has 15 residues. Germline V gene lookup returns CDR1 SGHRS and CDR2 YFSETQ. This CDR3 is CASRTQGNSYNEQYF. CDR3 coding DNA: TGCGCCAGCAGGACGCAGGGCAACTCCTACAATGAGCAGTACTTC.